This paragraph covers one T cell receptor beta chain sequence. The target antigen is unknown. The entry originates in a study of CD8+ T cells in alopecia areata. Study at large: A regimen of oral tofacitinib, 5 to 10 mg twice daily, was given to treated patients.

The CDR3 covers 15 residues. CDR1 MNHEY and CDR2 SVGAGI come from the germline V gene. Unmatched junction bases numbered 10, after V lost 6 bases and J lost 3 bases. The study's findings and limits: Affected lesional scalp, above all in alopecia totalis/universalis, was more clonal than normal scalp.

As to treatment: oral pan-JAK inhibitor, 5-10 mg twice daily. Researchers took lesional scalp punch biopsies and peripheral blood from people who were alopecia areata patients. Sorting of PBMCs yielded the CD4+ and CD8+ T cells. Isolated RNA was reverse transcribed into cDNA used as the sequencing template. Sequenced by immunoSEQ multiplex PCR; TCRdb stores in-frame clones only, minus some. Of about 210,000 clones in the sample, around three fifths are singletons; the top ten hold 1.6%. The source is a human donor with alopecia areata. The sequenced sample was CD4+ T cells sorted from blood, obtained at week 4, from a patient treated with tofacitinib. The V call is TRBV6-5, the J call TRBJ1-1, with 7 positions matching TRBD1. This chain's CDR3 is CASRISRGRDTEAFF. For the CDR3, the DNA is TGTGCCAGCAGAATTTCGAGGGGGCGGGACACTGAAGCTTTCTTT.